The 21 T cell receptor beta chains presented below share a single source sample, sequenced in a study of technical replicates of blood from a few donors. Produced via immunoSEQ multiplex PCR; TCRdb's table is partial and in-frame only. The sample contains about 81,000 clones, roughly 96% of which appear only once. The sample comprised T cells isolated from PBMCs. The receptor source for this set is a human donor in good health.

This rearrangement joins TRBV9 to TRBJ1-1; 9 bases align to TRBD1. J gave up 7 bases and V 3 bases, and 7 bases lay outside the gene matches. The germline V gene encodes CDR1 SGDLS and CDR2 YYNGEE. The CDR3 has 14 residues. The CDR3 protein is CASSATGGLVEAFF. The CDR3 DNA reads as TGTGCCAGCAGCGCGACAGGGGGATTAGTTGAAGCTTTCTTT.

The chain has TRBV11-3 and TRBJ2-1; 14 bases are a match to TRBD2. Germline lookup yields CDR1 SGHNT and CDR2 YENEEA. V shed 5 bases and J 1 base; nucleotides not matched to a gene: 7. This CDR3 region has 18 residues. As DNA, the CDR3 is TGTGCCAGCAGCGTATCCGGGACTAGCGGGAGTTCCTACAATGAGCAGTTCTTC. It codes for CASSVSGTSGSSYNEQFF.

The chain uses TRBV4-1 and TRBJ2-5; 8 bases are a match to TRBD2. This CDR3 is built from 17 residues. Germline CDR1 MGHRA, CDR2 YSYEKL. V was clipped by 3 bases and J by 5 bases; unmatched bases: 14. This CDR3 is CASSHPPKRGNLETQYF. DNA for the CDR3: TGCGCCAGCAGCCATCCCCCTAAGCGGGGGAATCTGGAGACCCAGTACTTC.

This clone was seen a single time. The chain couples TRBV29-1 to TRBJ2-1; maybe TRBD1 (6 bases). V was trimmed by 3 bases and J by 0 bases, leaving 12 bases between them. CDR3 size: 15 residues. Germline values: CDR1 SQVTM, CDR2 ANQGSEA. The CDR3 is CSVETGDSSYNEQFF. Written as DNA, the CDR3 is TGCAGCGTTGAGACAGGCGATAGCTCCTACAATGAGCAGTTCTTC.

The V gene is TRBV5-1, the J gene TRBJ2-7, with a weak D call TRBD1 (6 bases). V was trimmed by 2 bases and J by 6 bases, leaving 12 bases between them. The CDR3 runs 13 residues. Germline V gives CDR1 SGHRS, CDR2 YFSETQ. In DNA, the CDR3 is TGCGCCAGCAGCTTCGAGGGGGTGGTCGAGCAGTACTTC. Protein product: CASSFEGVVEQYF.

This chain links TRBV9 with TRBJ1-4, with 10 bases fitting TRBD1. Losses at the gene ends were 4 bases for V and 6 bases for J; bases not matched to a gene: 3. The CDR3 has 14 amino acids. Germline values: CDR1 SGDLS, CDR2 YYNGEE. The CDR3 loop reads CASSPGQGDEKLFF. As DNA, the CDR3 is TGTGCCAGCAGCCCAGGACAGGGGGATGAAAAACTGTTTTTT. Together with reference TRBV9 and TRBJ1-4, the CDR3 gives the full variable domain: DSGVTQTPKHLITATGQRVTLRCSPRSGDLSVYWYQQSLDQGLQFLIQYYNGEERAKGNILERFSAQQFPDLHSELNLSSLELGDSALYFCASSPGQGDEKLFFGSGTQLSVL.

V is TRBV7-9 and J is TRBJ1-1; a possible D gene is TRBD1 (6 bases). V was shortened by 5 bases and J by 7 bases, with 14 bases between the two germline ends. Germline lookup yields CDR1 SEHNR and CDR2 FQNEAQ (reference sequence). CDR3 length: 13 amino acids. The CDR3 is CASSGRGADEAFF. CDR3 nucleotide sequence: TGTGCCAGCAGCGGCCGGGGGGCCGATGAAGCTTTCTTT.

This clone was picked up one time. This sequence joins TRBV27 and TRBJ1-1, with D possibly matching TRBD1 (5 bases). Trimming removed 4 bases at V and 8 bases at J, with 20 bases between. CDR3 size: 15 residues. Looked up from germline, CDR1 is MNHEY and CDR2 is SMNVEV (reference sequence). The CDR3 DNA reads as TGTGCCAGCAGTTGGGTAATTAAGGGCAGGGTGGAAGCTTTCTTT. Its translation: CASSWVIKGRVEAFF.

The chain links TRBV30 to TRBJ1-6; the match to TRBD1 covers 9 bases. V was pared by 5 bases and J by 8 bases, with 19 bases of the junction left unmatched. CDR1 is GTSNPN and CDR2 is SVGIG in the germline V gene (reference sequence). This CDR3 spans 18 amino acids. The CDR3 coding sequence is TGTGCCTGGGCCCGGGACAGGGTAACCAGGGGTGGGGATTCACCCCTCCACTTT. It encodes CAWARDRVTRGGDSPLHF.

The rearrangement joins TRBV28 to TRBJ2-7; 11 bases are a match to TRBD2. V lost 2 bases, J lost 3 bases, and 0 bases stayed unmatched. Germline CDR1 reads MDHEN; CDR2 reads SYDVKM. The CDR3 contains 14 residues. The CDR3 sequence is CASSLLAGGYEQYF. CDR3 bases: TGTGCCAGCAGTTTACTAGCGGGGGGCTACGAGCAGTACTTC.

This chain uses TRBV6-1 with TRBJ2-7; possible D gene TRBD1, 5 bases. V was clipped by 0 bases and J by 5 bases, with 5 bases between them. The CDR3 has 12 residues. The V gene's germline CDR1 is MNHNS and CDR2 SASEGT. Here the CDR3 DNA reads TGTGCCAGCAGTGAAGCAGGGGACGAGCAGTACTTC. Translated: CASSEAGDEQYF.

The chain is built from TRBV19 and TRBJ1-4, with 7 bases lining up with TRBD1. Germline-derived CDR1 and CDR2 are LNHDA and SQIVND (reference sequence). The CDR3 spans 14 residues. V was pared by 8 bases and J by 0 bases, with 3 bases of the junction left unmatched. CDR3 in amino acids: CASGQGATNEKLFF. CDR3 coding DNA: TGTGCCAGTGGCCAGGGGGCAACTAATGAAAAACTGTTTTTT.

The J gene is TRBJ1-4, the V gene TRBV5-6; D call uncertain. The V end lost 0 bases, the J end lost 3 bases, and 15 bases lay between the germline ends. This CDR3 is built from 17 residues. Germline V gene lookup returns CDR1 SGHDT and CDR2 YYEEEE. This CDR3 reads CASSLGLLLGANEKLFF. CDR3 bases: TGTGCCAGCAGCTTGGGTCTGTTGCTGGGAGCTAATGAAAAACTGTTTTTT.

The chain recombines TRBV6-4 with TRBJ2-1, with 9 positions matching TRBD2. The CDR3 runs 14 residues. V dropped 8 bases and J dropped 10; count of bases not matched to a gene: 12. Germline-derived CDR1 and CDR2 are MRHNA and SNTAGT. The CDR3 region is CASSRTGTSKEQFF. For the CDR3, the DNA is TGTGCCAGCTCCCGAACCGGGACTAGCAAAGAGCAGTTCTTC.

CDR3 loop: CASSSVQHRGMAYGYTF. The CDR3 DNA follows: TGTGCCAGCAGCTCGGTACAACACAGGGGAATGGCCTATGGCTACACCTTC. The chain uses TRBV5-6 and TRBJ1-2, with TRBD1 matching over 7 bases. The CDR3 contains 17 residues. The germline V gene has CDR1 SGHDT and CDR2 YYEEEE. The trim removed 3 bases at V and 4 bases at J, leaving 15 bases unmatched.

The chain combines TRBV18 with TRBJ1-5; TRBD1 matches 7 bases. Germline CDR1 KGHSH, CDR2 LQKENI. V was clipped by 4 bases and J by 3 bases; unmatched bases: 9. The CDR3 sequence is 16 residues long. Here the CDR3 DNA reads TGTGCCAGCTCACTCGACCCGGGACAGAACAATCAGCCCCAGCATTTT. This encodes CASSLDPGQNNQPQHF.

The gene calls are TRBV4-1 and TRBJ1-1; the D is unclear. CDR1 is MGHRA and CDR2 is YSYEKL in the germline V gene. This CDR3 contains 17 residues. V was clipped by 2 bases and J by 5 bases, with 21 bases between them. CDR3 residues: CASSQWSFGYSSTEAFF. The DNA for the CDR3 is TGCGCCAGCAGCCAATGGTCGTTCGGGTATTCGAGTACTGAAGCTTTCTTT.

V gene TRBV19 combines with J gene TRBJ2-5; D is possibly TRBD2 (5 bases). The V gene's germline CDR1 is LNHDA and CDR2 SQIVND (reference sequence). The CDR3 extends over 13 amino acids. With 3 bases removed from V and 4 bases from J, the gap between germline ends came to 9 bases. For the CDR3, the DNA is TGTGCCAGTAGTATTAATCGGGGAGAGACCCAGTACTTC. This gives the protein CASSINRGETQYF.

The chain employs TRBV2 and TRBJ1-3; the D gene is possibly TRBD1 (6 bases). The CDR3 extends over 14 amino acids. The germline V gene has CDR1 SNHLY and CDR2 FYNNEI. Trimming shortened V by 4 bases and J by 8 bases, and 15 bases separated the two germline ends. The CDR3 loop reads CASSARQGTDTIYF. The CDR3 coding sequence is TGTGCCAGCAGTGCGCGTCAGGGGACGGACACCATATATTTT. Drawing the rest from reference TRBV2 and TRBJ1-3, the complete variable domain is EPEVTQTPSHQVTQMGQEVILRCVPISNHLYFYWYRQILGQKVEFLVSFYNNEISEKSEIFDDQFSVERPDGSNFTLKIRSTKLEDSAMYFCASSARQGTDTIYFGEGSWLTVV.

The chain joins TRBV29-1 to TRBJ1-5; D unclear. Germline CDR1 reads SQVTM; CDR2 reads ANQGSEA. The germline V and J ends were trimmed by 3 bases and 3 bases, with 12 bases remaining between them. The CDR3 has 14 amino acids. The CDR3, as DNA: TGCAGCGTTGAGGTGGAGGTGACCAATCAGCCCCAGCATTTT. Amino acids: CSVEVEVTNQPQHF.

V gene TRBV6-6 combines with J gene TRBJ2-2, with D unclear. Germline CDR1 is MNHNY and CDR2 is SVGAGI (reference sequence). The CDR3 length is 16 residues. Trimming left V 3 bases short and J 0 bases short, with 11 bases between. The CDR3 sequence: CASSYYINANTGELFF. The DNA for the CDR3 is TGTGCCAGCAGTTATTACATAAACGCGAACACCGGGGAGCTGTTTTTT.